A selection of T cell receptor beta chains follows, all from one sample in a study of PD-1 blockade in classical Hodgkin lymphoma. Assay: immunoSEQ multiplex PCR; the TCRdb copy retains only in-frame clones and omits some. Here the sample spans 20,000 to 30,000 clones, 69% being singletons. Sequenced here: peripheral blood mononuclear cells (PBMCs), sampled at baseline. Receptor source: a human donor with classical Hodgkin lymphoma. Both conserved end residues are part of each CDR3. Fields, in order: J gene, D gene, V gene, clone size, CDR3 protein, CDR3 DNA. A D gene is named only where the DNA matches it firmly. Part of the rows lack a size; the others show once, few, many or a class for expanded clones.

TRBJ1-5 | - | TRBV7-8 | few | CASSGTTGRAQHF | TGTGCCAGCAGCGGGACGACGGGCAGAGCCCAGCATTTT
TRBJ1-1 | - | TRBV4-3 | - | CASSQERPTEAFF | TGCGCCAGCAGCCAAGAGCGACCCACTGAAGCTTTCTTT
TRBJ1-1 | - | TRBV11-3 | - | CASSLGMNTEAFF | TGTGCCAGCAGCCTCGGGATGAACACTGAAGCTTTCTTT
TRBJ2-3 | TRBD2 | TRBV10-3 | - | CAIRLAGGRTDTQYF | TGTGCCATCAGATTAGCGGGGGGTCGCACAGATACGCAGTATTTT
TRBJ2-7 | TRBD1 | TRBV27 | - | CASSLSSPGQVSSYEQYF | TGTGCCAGCAGTTTATCCTCCCCTGGACAGGTCAGCTCCTACGAGCAGTACTTC
TRBJ1-2 | - | TRBV6-1 | - | CASSEYEEGITDGYTF | TGTGCCAGCAGTGAATACGAAGAGGGGATTACGGATGGCTACACCTTC
TRBJ2-6 | TRBD1 | TRBV5-5 | - | CASNDRVGANVLTF | TGTGCCAGCAACGACAGGGTTGGGGCCAACGTCCTGACTTTC
TRBJ2-2 | - | TRBV15 | - | CATSRVGSGYTGELFF | TGTGCCACCAGCAGAGTCGGATCAGGCTACACCGGGGAGCTGTTTTTT
TRBJ2-5 | - | TRBV27 | once | CATRGRWQGGTQYF | TGTGCCACCCGAGGGCGGTGGCAGGGGGGGACCCAGTACTTC
TRBJ2-2 | - | TRBV4-1 | few | CASSRGVGGNTGELFF | TGCGCCAGCAGCCGGGGGGTAGGTGGAAACACCGGGGAGCTGTTTTTT
TRBJ2-1 | - | TRBV7-2 | - | CASSLSSSTYNEQFF | TGTGCCAGCAGCTTATCCAGTAGCACCTACAATGAGCAGTTCTTC
TRBJ1-2 | TRBD1 | TRBV10-3 | - | CAISERTGAVGYTF | TGTGCCATCAGTGAGAGGACAGGGGCGGTTGGCTACACCTTC
TRBJ1-4 | - | TRBV14 | - | CASSPRITNEKLFF | TGTGCCAGCAGCCCTCGGATAACAAATGAAAAACTGTTTTTT
TRBJ1-1 | - | TRBV7-9 | few | CASSLSSPPAFF | TGTGCCAGCAGCTTAAGCTCTCCCCCGGCTTTCTTT
TRBJ2-1 | TRBD1 | TRBV4-1 | - | CASSQTGSSYNEQFF | TGCGCCAGCAGCCAGACAGGGTCCTCCTACAATGAGCAGTTCTTC
TRBJ2-5 | - | TRBV7-8 | few | CASSLGPEETQYF | TGTGCCAGCAGCCTGGGACCTGAAGAGACCCAGTACTTC
TRBJ1-1 | TRBD1 | TRBV27 | - | CASSFLGQAMTFF | TGTGCCAGCAGTTTTTTGGGACAGGCAATGACTTTCTTT
TRBJ2-1 | - | TRBV6-1 | - | CASSASGGFRNEQFF | TGTGCCAGCAGTGCTTCTGGTGGATTTCGAAATGAGCAGTTCTTC
TRBJ1-5 | - | TRBV6-1 | - | CASVSFLNQPQHF | TGTGCCAGCGTAAGCTTCCTCAATCAGCCCCAGCATTTT
TRBJ2-5 | TRBD2 | TRBV19 | - | CASSGGAPLETQYF | TGTGCCAGTAGCGGGGGGGCCCCGTTAGAGACCCAGTACTTC
TRBJ2-7 | - | TRBV11-1 | - | CASSSGQMYEQYF | TGTGCCAGCAGCTCCGGACAGATGTACGAGCAGTACTTC
TRBJ2-3 | - | TRBV2 | - | CASSPTRGVSTDTQYF | TGTGCCAGCAGCCCGACTAGGGGGGTTAGCACAGATACGCAGTATTTT
TRBJ2-7 | TRBD1 | TRBV9 | - | CASSVLDRGSEQYF | TGTGCCAGCAGCGTACTGGACAGGGGGAGCGAGCAGTACTTC
TRBJ1-5 | TRBD1 | TRBV28 | - | CASSSRTGGNQPQHF | TGTGCCAGCAGTTCGCGGACAGGTGGCAATCAGCCCCAGCATTTT
TRBJ1-3 | - | TRBV5-6 | few | CASSLEGRDGNTIYF | TGTGCCAGCAGCTTGGAGGGCAGGGATGGAAACACCATATATTTT
TRBJ1-6 | TRBD1 | TRBV19 | medium-sized | CASRSSSGQGLSSYNSPLHF | TGTGCCAGTAGATCGTCGTCGGGACAGGGGTTGAGCTCCTATAATTCACCCCTCCACTTT
TRBJ2-1 | - | TRBV9 | - | CASSVSGGQGNEQFF | TGTGCCAGCAGCGTATCCGGGGGTCAAGGCAATGAGCAGTTCTTC
TRBJ2-7 | - | TRBV4-2 | - | CASSQDYEQYF | TGTGCCAGCAGCCAGGACTACGAGCAGTACTTC
TRBJ1-4 | - | TRBV4-1 | medium-sized | CASSPGPVSEKLFF | TGCGCCAGCAGCCCCGGACCAGTTAGTGAAAAACTGTTTTTT
TRBJ2-5 | TRBD1 | TRBV13 | - | CASSPGRTGLETQYF | TGTGCCAGCAGCCCCGGCCGGACAGGGTTAGAGACCCAGTACTTC
TRBJ1-1 | - | TRBV15 | - | CATSTTVGGTEAFF | TGTGCCACCAGCACGACAGTGGGGGGGACTGAAGCTTTCTTT
TRBJ2-7 | - | TRBV7-9 | medium-sized | CASSLVGIYEQYF | TGTGCCAGCAGCTTAGTGGGTATCTACGAGCAGTACTTC
TRBJ1-1 | TRBD1 | TRBV7-8 | - | CASSPPTGFTEAFF | TGTGCCAGCAGCCCACCGACAGGGTTCACTGAAGCTTTCTTT
TRBJ1-5 | - | TRBV5-6 | few | CASSAGTWQPQHF | TGTGCCAGCAGTGCCGGGACGTGGCAGCCCCAGCATTTT
TRBJ1-2 | TRBD1 | TRBV7-6 | few | CATSDRVFGYTF | TGTGCCACCTCGGACAGGGTATTTGGCTACACCTTC
TRBJ2-7 | - | TRBV21-1 | - | CASSKELDSQQASYEQYF | TGTGCCAGCAGCAAAGAGCTCGACAGCCAACAAGCGAGCTACGAGCAGTACTTC
TRBJ1-1 | - | TRBV5-6 | once | CASNPSGRGYTEAFF | TGTGCCAGCAACCCGTCAGGGAGGGGGTACACTGAAGCTTTCTTT
TRBJ1-5 | - | TRBV2 | - | CASNGRDSNQPQHF | TGTGCCAGCAACGGGCGCGATAGCAATCAGCCCCAGCATTTT